This entry features one TCR beta chain sequence. The target antigen is unknown. The sample belongs to a study of blood T cells in healthy people across ages. PCR was performed a second time for about 6 to 12 cycles using a sample-barcoded 5' primer and a J-beta primer mix. Each CDR3 protein is one row after TCRdb ran MiXCR on the 5' RACE reads. This sample has 650,000 to 800,000 distinct CDR3 sequences; roughly 44% occur once, and the top ten carry about 19%. General study points: When one million T cells were used, diversity estimates were thought to be underestimates. No conclusive comparison of naive versus antigen-experienced cells was possible with unsorted PBMCs. Per million T cells, TCR beta diversity dropped about linearly as age rose.

Looked up from germline, CDR1 is KGHDR and CDR2 is SFDVKD. The trim removed 2 bases at V and 2 bases at J, leaving 9 bases unmatched. The CDR3 is 17 amino acids. Staff drew roughly 10 milliliters of peripheral blood from each donor. The sequenced sample was blood. The receptor comes from a man in his 60s in good health. V usage is TRBV24-1 and J usage is TRBJ1-1, with 8 bases fitting TRBD1. CDR3 sequence: CATSDSRPGTGNTEAFF. The CDR3 DNA reads TGTGCCACCAGTGATTCTCGCCCCGGGACAGGAAACACTGAAGCTTTCTTT.